This TCR beta chain was recovered during a study of cytomegalovirus exposure and HLA in healthy donors. A word on this clone: Its specificity is not known.

Primers for the PCR totalled 60 Vbeta and 13 Jbeta. Some clones are missing from TCRdb's copy, which holds only in-frame ones; the method was immunoSEQ multiplex PCR. Here the sample spans more than 250,000 clones, about 90% being singletons. Points from the study as a whole: In a later analysis, DRB1 alleles had the most associated TCRs; HLA-C alleles the fewest. Likely technical artifact: a cluster of highly shared sequence variants.

Germline values: CDR1 SQVTM, CDR2 ANQGSEA. Trimming cost V 7 bases and J 7 bases, with 14 bases left between them. The CDR3 totals 12 residues. Sequenced: PBMCs. This clonotype originated in a woman aged 18-35 years in good health and CMV-seronegative. This rearrangement joins TRBV29-1 to TRBJ2-1; D may be TRBD1 (6 bases). In DNA form, the CDR3 reads TGCAGCGGGAATCAGGGGTCGAATGAGCAGTTCTTC. This encodes CSGNQGSNEQFF.